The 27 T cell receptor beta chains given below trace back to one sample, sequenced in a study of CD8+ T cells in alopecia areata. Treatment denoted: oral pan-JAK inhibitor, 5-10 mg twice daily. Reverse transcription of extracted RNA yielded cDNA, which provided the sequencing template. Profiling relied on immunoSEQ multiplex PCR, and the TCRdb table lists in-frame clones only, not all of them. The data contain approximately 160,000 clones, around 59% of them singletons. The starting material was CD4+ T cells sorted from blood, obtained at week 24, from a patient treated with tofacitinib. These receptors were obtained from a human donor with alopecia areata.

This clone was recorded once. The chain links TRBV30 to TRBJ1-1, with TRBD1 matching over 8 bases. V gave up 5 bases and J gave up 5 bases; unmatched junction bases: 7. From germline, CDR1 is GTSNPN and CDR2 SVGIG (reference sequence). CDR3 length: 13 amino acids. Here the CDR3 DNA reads TGTGCCTGGTTAGGGACAGGCTCAACTGAAGCTTTCTTT. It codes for CAWLGTGSTEAFF.

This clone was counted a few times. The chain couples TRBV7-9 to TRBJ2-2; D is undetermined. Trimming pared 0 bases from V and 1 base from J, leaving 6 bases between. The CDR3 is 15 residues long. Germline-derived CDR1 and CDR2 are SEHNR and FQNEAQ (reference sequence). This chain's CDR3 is CASSLARQNTGELFF. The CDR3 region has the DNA TGTGCCAGCAGCTTAGCCCGACAGAACACCGGGGAGCTGTTTTTT.

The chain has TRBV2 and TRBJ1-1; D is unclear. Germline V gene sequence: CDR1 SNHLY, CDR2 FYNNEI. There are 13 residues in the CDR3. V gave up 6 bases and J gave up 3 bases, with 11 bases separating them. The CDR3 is CASSLASDTEAFF. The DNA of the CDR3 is TGTGCCAGCAGCTTGGCGTCGGACACTGAAGCTTTCTTT.

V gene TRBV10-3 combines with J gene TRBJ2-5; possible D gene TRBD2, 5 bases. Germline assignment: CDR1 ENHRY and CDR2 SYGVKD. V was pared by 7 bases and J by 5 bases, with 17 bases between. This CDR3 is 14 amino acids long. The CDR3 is CAITQEAQTETQYF. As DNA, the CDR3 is TGTGCCATCACCCAGGAGGCCCAGACCGAGACCCAGTACTTC.

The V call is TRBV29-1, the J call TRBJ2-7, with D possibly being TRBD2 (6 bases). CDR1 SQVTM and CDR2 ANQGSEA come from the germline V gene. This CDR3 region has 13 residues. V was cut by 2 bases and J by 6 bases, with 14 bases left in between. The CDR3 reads CSVESGVVGEQYF. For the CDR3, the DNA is TGCAGCGTTGAATCGGGAGTAGTTGGCGAGCAGTACTTC.

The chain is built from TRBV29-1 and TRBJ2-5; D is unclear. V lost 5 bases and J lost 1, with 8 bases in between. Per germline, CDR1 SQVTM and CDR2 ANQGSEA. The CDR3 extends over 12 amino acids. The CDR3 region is CSVSAGQETQYF. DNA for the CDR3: TGCAGCGTTTCGGCAGGCCAAGAGACCCAGTACTTC.

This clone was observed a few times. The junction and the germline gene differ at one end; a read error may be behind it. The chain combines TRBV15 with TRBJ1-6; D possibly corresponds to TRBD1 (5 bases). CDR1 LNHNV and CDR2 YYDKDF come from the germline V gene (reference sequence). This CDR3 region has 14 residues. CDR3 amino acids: CATSSRDHDSPLHF. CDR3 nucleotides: TGTGCCACCAGCAGTCGGGACCACGATTCCCCCCTCCACTTT.

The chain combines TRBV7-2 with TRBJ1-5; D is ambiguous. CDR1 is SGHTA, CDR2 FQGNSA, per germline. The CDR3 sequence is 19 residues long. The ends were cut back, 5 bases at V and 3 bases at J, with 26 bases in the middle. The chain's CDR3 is CASSPPPFGPRISNQPQHF. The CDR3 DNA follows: TGTGCCAGCAGCCCTCCACCTTTTGGACCGCGGATATCCAATCAGCCCCAGCATTTT. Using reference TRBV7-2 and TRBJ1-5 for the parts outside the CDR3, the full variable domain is GAGVSQSPSNKVTEKGKDVELRCDPISGHTALYWYRQSLGQGLEFLIYFQGNSAPDKSGLPSDRFSAERTGGSVSTLTIQRTQQEDSAVYLCASSPPPFGPRISNQPQHFGDGTRLSIL.

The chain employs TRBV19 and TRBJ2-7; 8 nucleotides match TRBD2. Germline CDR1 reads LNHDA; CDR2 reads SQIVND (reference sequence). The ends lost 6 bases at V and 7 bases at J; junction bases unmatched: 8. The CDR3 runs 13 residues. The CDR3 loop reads CASRPTGGGEQYF. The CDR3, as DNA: TGTGCCAGTAGGCCCACGGGAGGGGGAGAGCAGTACTTC.

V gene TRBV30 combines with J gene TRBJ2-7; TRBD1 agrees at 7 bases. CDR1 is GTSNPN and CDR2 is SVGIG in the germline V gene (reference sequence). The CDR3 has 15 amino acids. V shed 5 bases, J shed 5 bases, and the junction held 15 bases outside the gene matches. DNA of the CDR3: TGTGCCTGGGGGGCCCTGAGGGCAGGGGGTAACGAGCAGTACTTC. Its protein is CAWGALRAGGNEQYF.

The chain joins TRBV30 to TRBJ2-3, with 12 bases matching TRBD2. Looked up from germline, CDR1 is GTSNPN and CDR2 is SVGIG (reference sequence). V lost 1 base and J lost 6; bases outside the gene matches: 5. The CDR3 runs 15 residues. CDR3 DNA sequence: TGTGCCTGGAGTGCGGCTAGCGGGGGGGTTGATACGCAGTATTTT. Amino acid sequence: CAWSAASGGVDTQYF.

This chain's CDR3 is CASSQGAGTEAFF. CDR3 coding DNA: TGCGCCAGCAGTCAAGGGGCAGGCACTGAAGCTTTCTTT. The rearrangement links TRBV23-1 to TRBJ1-1; a possible D gene is TRBD1 (5 bases). TRBV23-1 is an open reading frame, and its role is uncertain. The CDR3 covers 13 residues. The germline V and J ends were trimmed by 2 bases and 4 bases, with 8 bases remaining between them.

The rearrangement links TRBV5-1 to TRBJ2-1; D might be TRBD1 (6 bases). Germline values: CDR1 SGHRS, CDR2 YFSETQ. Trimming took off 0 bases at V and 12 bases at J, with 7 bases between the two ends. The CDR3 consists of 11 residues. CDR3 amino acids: CASSLGGGQFF. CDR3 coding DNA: TGCGCCAGCAGCTTGGGAGGGGGGCAGTTCTTC.

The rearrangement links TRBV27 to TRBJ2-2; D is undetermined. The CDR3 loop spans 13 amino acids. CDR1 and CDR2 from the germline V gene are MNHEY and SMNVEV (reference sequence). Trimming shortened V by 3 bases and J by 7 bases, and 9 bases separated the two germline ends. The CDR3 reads CASSFGPRGELFF. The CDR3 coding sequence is TGTGCCAGCAGTTTTGGACCTCGCGGGGAGCTGTTTTTT.

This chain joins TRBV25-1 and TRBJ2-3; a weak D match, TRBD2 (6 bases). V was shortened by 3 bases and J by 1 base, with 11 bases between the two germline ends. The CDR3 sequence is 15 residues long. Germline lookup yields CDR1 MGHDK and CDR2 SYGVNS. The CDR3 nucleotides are TGTGCCAGCAGTGACCGAAGGGAGGGCACAGATACGCAGTATTTT. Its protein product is CASSDRREGTDTQYF.

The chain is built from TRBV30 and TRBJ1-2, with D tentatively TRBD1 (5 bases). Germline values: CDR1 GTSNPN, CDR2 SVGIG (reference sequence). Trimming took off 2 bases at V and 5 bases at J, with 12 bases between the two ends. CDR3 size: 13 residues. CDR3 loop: CAWSRDLEYGYTF. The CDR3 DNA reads TGTGCCTGGAGTCGGGACCTGGAGTATGGCTACACCTTC. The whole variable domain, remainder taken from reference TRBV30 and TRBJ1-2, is SQTIHQWPATLVQPVGSPLSLECTVEGTSNPNLYWYRQAAGRGLQLLFYSVGIGQISSEVPQNLSASRPQDRQFILSSKKLLLSDSGFYLCAWSRDLEYGYTFGSGTRLTVV.

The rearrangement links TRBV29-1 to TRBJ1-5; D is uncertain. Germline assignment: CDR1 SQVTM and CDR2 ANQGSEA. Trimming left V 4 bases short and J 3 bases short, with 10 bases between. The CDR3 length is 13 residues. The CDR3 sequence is CSVGRDINQPQHF. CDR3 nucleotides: TGCAGCGTTGGACGAGATATCAATCAGCCCCAGCATTTT. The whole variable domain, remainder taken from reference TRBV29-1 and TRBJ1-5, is SAVISQKPSRDICQRGTSLTIQCQVDSQVTMMFWYRQQPGQSLTLIATANQGSEATYESGFVIDKFPISRPNLTFSTLTVSNMSPEDSSIYLCSVGRDINQPQHFGDGTRLSIL.

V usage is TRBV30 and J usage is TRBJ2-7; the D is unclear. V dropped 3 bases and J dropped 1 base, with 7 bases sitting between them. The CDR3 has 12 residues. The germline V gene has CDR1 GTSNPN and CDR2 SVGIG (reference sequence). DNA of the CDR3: TGTGCCTGGAGCAACTCATCCTACGAGCAGTACTTC. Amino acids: CAWSNSSYEQYF.

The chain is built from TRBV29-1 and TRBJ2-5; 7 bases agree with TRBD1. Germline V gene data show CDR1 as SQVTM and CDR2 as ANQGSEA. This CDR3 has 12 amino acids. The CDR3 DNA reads TGCAGTTTTGACAGGGAACGGAAGACCCAGTACTTC. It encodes CSFDRERKTQYF.

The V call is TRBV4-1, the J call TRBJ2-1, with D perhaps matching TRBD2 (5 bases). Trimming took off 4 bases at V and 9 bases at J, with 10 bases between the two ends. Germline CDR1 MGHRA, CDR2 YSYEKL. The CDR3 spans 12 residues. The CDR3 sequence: CASSREKGEQFF. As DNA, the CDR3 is TGCGCCAGCAGCCGGGAGAAGGGTGAGCAGTTCTTC.

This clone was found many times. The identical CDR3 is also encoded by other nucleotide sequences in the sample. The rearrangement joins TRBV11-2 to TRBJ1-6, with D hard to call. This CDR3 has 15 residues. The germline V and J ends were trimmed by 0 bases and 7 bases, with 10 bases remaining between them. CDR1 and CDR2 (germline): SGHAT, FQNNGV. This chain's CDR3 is CASSLESGRNSPLHF. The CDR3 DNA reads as TGTGCCAGCAGCTTAGAATCAGGCAGGAATTCACCCCTCCACTTT.

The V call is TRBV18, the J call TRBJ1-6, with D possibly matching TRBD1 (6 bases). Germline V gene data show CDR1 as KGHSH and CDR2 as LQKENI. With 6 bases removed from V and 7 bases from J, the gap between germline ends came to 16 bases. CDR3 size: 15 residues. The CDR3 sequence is CASSPKTGRNSPLHF. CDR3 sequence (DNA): TGTGCCAGCTCGCCGAAGACAGGACGGAATTCACCCCTCCACTTT.

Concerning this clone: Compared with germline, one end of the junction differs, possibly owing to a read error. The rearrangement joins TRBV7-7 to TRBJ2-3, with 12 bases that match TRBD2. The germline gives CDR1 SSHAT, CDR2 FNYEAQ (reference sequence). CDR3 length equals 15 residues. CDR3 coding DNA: TGTGCCAGCAGCCTAGCGGGGGGGCCGTCAGATACGCAGTATTTT. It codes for CASSLAGGPSDTQYF.

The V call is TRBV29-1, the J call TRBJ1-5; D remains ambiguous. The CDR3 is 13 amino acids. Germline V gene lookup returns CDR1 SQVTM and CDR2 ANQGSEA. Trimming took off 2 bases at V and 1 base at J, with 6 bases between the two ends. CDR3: CSVEYTSNQPQHF. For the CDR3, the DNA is TGCAGCGTTGAATACACCAGCAATCAGCCCCAGCATTTT.

Here the CDR3 reads CAWIAGSNDEQFF. CDR3 nucleotides: TGTGCCTGGATAGCGGGGAGTAACGATGAGCAGTTCTTC. V and J are TRBV30 and TRBJ2-1; 8 positions match TRBD2. This CDR3 has 13 amino acids. The germline CDR1 and CDR2 sequences are GTSNPN and SVGIG (reference sequence). V lost 4 bases to trimming and J lost 8 bases; unmatched junction nucleotides: 7. Full variable domain (missing parts from reference TRBV30 and TRBJ2-1): SQTIHQWPATLVQPVGSPLSLECTVEGTSNPNLYWYRQAAGRGLQLLFYSVGIGQISSEVPQNLSASRPQDRQFILSSKKLLLSDSGFYLCAWIAGSNDEQFFGPGTRLTVL.

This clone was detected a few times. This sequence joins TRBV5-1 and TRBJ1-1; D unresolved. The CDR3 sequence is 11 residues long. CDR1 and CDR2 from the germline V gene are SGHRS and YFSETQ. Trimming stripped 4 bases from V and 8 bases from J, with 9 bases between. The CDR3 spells CASSLGPEAFF. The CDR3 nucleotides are TGCGCCAGCAGCCTCGGACCCGAAGCTTTCTTT. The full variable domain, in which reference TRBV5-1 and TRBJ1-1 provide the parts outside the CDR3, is KAGVTQTPRYLIKTRGQQVTLSCSPISGHRSVSWYQQTPGQGLQFLFEYFSETQRNKGNFPGRFSGRQFSNSRSEMNVSTLELGDSALYLCASSLGPEAFFGQGTRLTVV.

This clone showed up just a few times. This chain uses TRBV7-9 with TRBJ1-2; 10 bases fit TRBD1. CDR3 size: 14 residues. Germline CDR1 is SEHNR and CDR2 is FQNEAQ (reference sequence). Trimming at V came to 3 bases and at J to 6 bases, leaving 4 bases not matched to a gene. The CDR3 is CASSFGQGVDGYTF. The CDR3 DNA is TGTGCCAGCAGCTTTGGACAGGGGGTGGATGGCTACACCTTC.